Presented here are 28 T cell receptor beta chains from one specimen sequenced in a study of STAT3 mutations in large granular lymphocyte leukemia. TCRdb keeps only in-frame clones here, not all; method: immunoSEQ multiplex PCR. The data contain under 15,000 clones, roughly 80% of them singletons. These TCRs' antigens remain unknown. Broader study findings: Every T-cell large granular lymphocyte leukemia patient had at least one immunodominant TCR beta clonotype.

Sequencing used peripheral blood mononuclear cells. Source of these receptors: a man aged 55 to 69 with T-cell large granular lymphocyte leukemia. Some clones in this sample may be carry-over from other donors' samples.

V and J are TRBV5-1 and TRBJ2-1; D not resolved. Germline loops: CDR1 SGHRS, CDR2 YFSETQ. This CDR3 has 15 amino acids. The V and J ends lost 0 bases and 4 bases respectively, with 11 bases between them. The CDR3 DNA reads TGCGCCAGCAGCTTGGTGAGAGACGATTACAATGAGCAGTTCTTC. It encodes CASSLVRDDYNEQFF.

The CDR3 is CASPPSGSLTYNEQFF. The CDR3 DNA is TGTGCCAGCCCCCCTAGCGGGAGTTTGACCTACAATGAGCAGTTCTTC. The chain has TRBV28 and TRBJ2-1; 10 nucleotides agree with TRBD2. This CDR3 region has 16 residues. The V and J ends lost 8 bases and 2 bases, in that order; junction bases with no gene match: 9. Germline V gene sequence: CDR1 MDHEN, CDR2 SYDVKM.

The genes are TRBV5-6 and TRBJ2-3; D is possibly TRBD2 (5 bases). CDR1 and CDR2 (germline): SGHDT, YYEEEE. V was shortened by 6 bases and J by 0 bases, with 14 bases between the two germline ends. This CDR3 contains 15 residues. This CDR3 is CASNRVRTSTDTQYF. CDR3 nucleotides: TGTGCCAGCAACCGGGTTCGGACTAGCACAGATACGCAGTATTTT.

The chain combines TRBV30 with TRBJ1-5, with a tentative D call TRBD1 (6 bases). V was cut by 1 base and J by 7 bases, with 11 bases left in between. The CDR3 has 13 amino acids. The germline CDR1 and CDR2 sequences are GTSNPN and SVGIG (reference sequence). DNA for the CDR3: TGTGCCTGGAGTGAAAAGGGGGAGCAGCCCCAGCATTTT. Its protein product is CAWSEKGEQPQHF.

This rearrangement joins TRBV5-1 to TRBJ1-5, with 7 nucleotides matching TRBD1. Germline V gene sequence: CDR1 SGHRS, CDR2 YFSETQ. V trimming: 2 bases; J trimming: 7 bases; junction bases outside the gene matches: 12. The CDR3 consists of 16 residues. The CDR3 DNA reads TGCGCCAGCAGCTTTGGAACAGGGGCCCCGGGGCAGCCCCAGCATTTT. Translation gives CASSFGTGAPGQPQHF.

This chain joins TRBV6-1 and TRBJ2-7; D may be TRBD2 (7 bases). CDR3 length equals 14 residues. V dropped 6 bases and J dropped 2 bases, with 14 bases sitting between them. Germline V gene lookup returns CDR1 MNHNS and CDR2 SASEGT. Here the CDR3 DNA reads TGTGCCAGCAGGGGAGGGGGTACACCCTACGAGCAGTACTTC. This codes for CASRGGGTPYEQYF.

V gene TRBV29-1 combines with J gene TRBJ1-5, with 7 bases matching TRBD1. This CDR3 is 12 amino acids long. Trimming took 5 bases from V and 5 from J; bases not matched to a gene: 3. Germline CDR1 is SQVTM and CDR2 is ANQGSEA. The CDR3 sequence: CSVSTGDQPQHF. The CDR3 DNA sequence: TGCAGCGTTTCCACAGGGGATCAGCCCCAGCATTTT.

V is TRBV18 and J is TRBJ2-3; 7 bases are shared with TRBD1. The CDR3 totals 15 residues. J was trimmed by 5 bases and V by 4 bases; bases with no gene match: 9. Germline CDR1 and CDR2: KGHSH and LQKENI. The CDR3 loop is CASSRNRGQLDTQYF. The CDR3 DNA is TGTGCCAGCTCACGTAACAGGGGACAGTTAGATACGCAGTATTTT.

This clone was found a few times. The chain carries TRBV6-1 and TRBJ2-7; TRBD2 might be the D (6 bases). The CDR3 length is 13 residues. V was trimmed by 7 bases and J by 3 bases, leaving 13 bases between them. The germline V gene encodes CDR1 MNHNS and CDR2 SASEGT. CDR3 sequence: CASMEGSGYEQYF. CDR3 bases: TGTGCCAGCATGGAGGGCAGTGGCTACGAGCAGTACTTC.

This clone was counted once. The CDR3 bases are TGTGCCAGCAGTACCGGGACTAGACCCTACGAGCAGTACTTC. It specifies CASSTGTRPYEQYF. The chain couples TRBV25-1 to TRBJ2-7; TRBD2 aligns across 8 bases. CDR3 length: 14 amino acids. The V gene's germline CDR1 is MGHDK and CDR2 SYGVNS. The ends lost 5 bases at V and 2 bases at J; junction bases unmatched: 5.

The V call is TRBV6-6, the J call TRBJ1-1; D unresolved. CDR3 length: 12 residues. Germline V gene sequence: CDR1 MNHNY, CDR2 SVGAGI (reference sequence). V was cut by 6 bases and J by 1 base, with 6 bases left in between. CDR3 sequence reads: CASSKTNTEAFF. CDR3 nucleotide sequence: TGTGCCAGCAGCAAGACGAACACTGAAGCTTTCTTT.

The chain joins TRBV9 to TRBJ1-2, with a tentative D call TRBD1 (5 bases). The ends were cut back, 4 bases at V and 7 bases at J, with 20 bases in the middle. The CDR3 consists of 15 residues. Germline loops: CDR1 SGDLS, CDR2 YYNGEE. This chain's CDR3 is CASSPTGDRGVGYTF. CDR3 sequence (DNA): TGTGCCAGCAGCCCGACTGGGGACCGGGGGGTTGGCTACACCTTC.

This clone came up once. The chain is built from TRBV9 and TRBJ1-2; D not certain. The CDR3 loop spans 13 amino acids. Trimming cost V 4 bases and J 7 bases, with 14 bases left between them. CDR1 and CDR2 (germline): SGDLS, YYNGEE. CDR3 residues: CASSIQTRSGYTF. CDR3 nucleotides: TGTGCCAGCAGCATCCAGACCCGGAGTGGCTACACCTTC.

The rearrangement uses TRBV9 and TRBJ2-5; D might be TRBD1 or TRBD2, each matching 6 bases. V lost 6 bases to trimming and J lost 0 bases, with 15 bases between them. The CDR3 has 15 amino acids. Germline lookup yields CDR1 SGDLS and CDR2 YYNGEE. Here the CDR3 reads CASTRGGTYQETQYF. As DNA, the CDR3 is TGTGCCAGCACCAGGGGCGGGACGTACCAAGAGACCCAGTACTTC.

This CDR3 reads CASSQDPRGGADSPLHF. DNA for the CDR3: TGCGCCAGCAGCCAAGACCCCCGGGGCGGGGCAGATTCACCCCTCCACTTT. The chain combines TRBV4-3 with TRBJ1-6, with D perhaps matching TRBD1 (5 bases). V was pared by 0 bases and J by 8 bases, with 17 bases between. Germline V lookup: CDR1 LGHNA, CDR2 YSLEER. This CDR3 is built from 17 residues.

This clone appeared a few times. The chain's CDR3 is CASSRGQNRQETQYF. The CDR3 region has the DNA TGTGCCAGCAGCCGAGGACAGAACCGCCAAGAGACCCAGTACTTC. The chain recombines TRBV7-9 with TRBJ2-5; D may be TRBD1 (6 bases). CDR1 is SEHNR and CDR2 is FQNEAQ in the germline V gene (reference sequence). Trimming took off 5 bases at V and 1 base at J, with 14 bases between the two ends. The CDR3 sequence is 15 residues long.

The chain carries TRBV7-2 and TRBJ2-3; 10 bases agree with TRBD2. V lost 1 base to trimming and J lost 3 bases; unmatched junction nucleotides: 7. Germline V gives CDR1 SGHTA, CDR2 FQGNSA. There are 17 residues in the CDR3. CDR3 residues: CASSLDSRAGGTDTQYF. CDR3 nucleotides: TGTGCCAGCAGCTTAGATTCTCGAGCGGGAGGGACAGATACGCAGTATTTT.

This clone was found a few times. The J gene is TRBJ1-4, the V gene TRBV6-1, with D possibly matching TRBD1 (5 bases). The V gene lost 8 bases and the J gene lost 4 bases, with 11 bases spanning the gap. Germline-derived CDR1 and CDR2 are MNHNS and SASEGT. CDR3 length: 13 residues. The CDR3 region has the DNA TGTGCCAGCGGGGAACAGGATAATGAAAAACTGTTTTTT. This sequence encodes CASGEQDNEKLFF.

The rearrangement joins TRBV5-6 to TRBJ2-1, with 9 positions matching TRBD1. V lost 3 bases and J lost 13; bases outside the gene matches: 8. The CDR3 has 13 amino acids. Germline assignment: CDR1 SGHDT and CDR2 YYEEEE. The CDR3 DNA sequence: TGTGCCAGCAGCTACACCGGGACAGGGATTCAGTTCTTC. As protein: CASSYTGTGIQFF.

The chain employs TRBV6-6 and TRBJ2-3; perhaps TRBD2 as D (6 bases). This CDR3 has 15 amino acids. V shed 2 bases and J shed 3 bases, with 12 bases lying between them. Germline CDR1 MNHNY, CDR2 SVGAGI (reference sequence). CDR3 in amino acids: CASSYTQTSTDTQYF. The CDR3 DNA reads TGTGCCAGCAGTTACACCCAGACTAGTACAGATACGCAGTATTTT.

The chain has TRBV4-3 and TRBJ1-1, with D uncertain. CDR3 length equals 14 residues. V was pared by 0 bases and J by 6 bases, with 11 bases between. Germline values: CDR1 LGHNA, CDR2 YSLEER. The CDR3 reads CASSQDWVESEAFF. Written as DNA, the CDR3 is TGCGCCAGCAGCCAAGATTGGGTAGAATCTGAAGCTTTCTTT.

The rearrangement uses TRBV11-3 and TRBJ2-3; D is uncertain. Germline V gene data show CDR1 as SGHNT and CDR2 as YENEEA. With 2 bases removed from V and 4 bases from J, the gap between germline ends came to 7 bases. The CDR3 is 13 amino acids. The CDR3 coding sequence is TGTGCCAGCAGCTTATCGGCCCCAGATACGCAGTATTTT. Encoded protein: CASSLSAPDTQYF.

This clone was counted only a few times. The chain is built from TRBV5-6 and TRBJ1-4; TRBD1 aligns across 7 bases. Germline V gene sequence: CDR1 SGHDT, CDR2 YYEEEE. CDR3 length: 17 amino acids. V was clipped by 4 bases and J by 0 bases; unmatched bases: 9. CDR3 sequence reads: CASSDRATQATNEKLFF. The CDR3 DNA sequence: TGTGCCAGCAGCGACAGGGCTACTCAAGCAACTAATGAAAAACTGTTTTTT. Full variable domain (rest looked up from reference TRBV5-6 and TRBJ1-4): DAGVTQSPTHLIKTRGQQVTLRCSPKSGHDTVSWYQQALGQGPQFIFQYYEEEERQRGNFPDRFSGHQFPNYSSELNVNALLLGDSALYLCASSDRATQATNEKLFFGSGTQLSVL.

A single count supports this clone. The chain couples TRBV19 to TRBJ2-3; 7 nucleotides line up with TRBD2. The J segment lost 3 bases and the V segment lost 0 bases, leaving 3 bases of the junction unmatched. Looked up from germline, CDR1 is LNHDA and CDR2 is SQIVND (reference sequence). The length of the CDR3 is 15 residues. Here the CDR3 reads CASSIEGGPTDTQYF. The CDR3 bases are TGTGCCAGTAGTATAGAGGGAGGGCCAACAGATACGCAGTATTTT.

The rearrangement links TRBV7-2 to TRBJ2-2; 10 positions match TRBD2. The CDR3 runs to 18 residues. Germline V gene data show CDR1 as SGHTA and CDR2 as FQGNSA. Trimming cost V 1 base and J 7 bases; bases outside gene matches: 12. CDR3 sequence reads: CASSLDPSGRGSSGELFF. CDR3 nucleotides: TGTGCCAGCAGCTTAGATCCTAGCGGGAGAGGGAGCAGCGGGGAGCTGTTTTTT. The complete variable domain, with remaining parts taken from reference TRBV7-2 and TRBJ2-2, reads GAGVSQSPSNKVTEKGKDVELRCDPISGHTALYWYRQSLGQGLEFLIYFQGNSAPDKSGLPSDRFSAERTGGSVSTLTIQRTQQEDSAVYLCASSLDPSGRGSSGELFFGEGSRLTVL.

The V and J genes are TRBV19 and TRBJ2-5, with 15 positions matching TRBD2. CDR3 length: 16 residues. After removal of 8 bases from V and 5 bases from J, the junction contained 9 bases not matched to a gene. The V gene's germline CDR1 is LNHDA and CDR2 SQIVND (reference sequence). The CDR3 DNA reads TGTGCCAGTCAATTCGGGACTAGCGGGAGGACTGAGACCCAGTACTTC. As protein: CASQFGTSGRTETQYF.

V usage is TRBV6-5 and J usage is TRBJ2-7; D may be TRBD1 (6 bases). Per the germline V gene, CDR1 is MNHEY and CDR2 is SVGAGI. V lost 2 bases and J 4 bases, leaving 12 bases between the germline ends. The CDR3 consists of 14 residues. The CDR3 DNA reads as TGTGCCAGCAGTTACCAGGGGAGAACGTACGAGCAGTACTTC. This sequence encodes CASSYQGRTYEQYF.

The gene calls are TRBV6-6 and TRBJ2-3; D ambiguous. V lost 4 bases and J lost 0, with 11 bases in between. The germline V gene has CDR1 MNHNY and CDR2 SVGAGI (reference sequence). There are 15 residues in the CDR3. CDR3 sequence reads: CASSSHSSSTDTQYF. The CDR3 DNA reads as TGTGCCAGCAGTTCCCACTCATCTAGCACAGATACGCAGTATTTT.